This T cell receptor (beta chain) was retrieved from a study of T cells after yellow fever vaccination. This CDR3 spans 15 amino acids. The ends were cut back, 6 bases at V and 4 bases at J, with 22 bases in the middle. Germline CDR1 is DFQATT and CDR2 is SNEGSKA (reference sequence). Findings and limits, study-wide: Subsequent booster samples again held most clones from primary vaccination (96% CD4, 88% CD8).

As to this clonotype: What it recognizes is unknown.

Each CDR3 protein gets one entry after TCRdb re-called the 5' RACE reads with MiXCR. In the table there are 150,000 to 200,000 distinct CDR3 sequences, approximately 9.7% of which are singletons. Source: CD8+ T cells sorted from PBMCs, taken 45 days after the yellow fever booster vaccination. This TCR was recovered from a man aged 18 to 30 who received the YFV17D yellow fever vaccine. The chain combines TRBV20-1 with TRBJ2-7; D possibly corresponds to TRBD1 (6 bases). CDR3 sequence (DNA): TGCAGTGCGAAAGACCGGGACACGCCATTATACGAGCAGTACTTC. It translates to CSAKDRDTPLYEQYF.